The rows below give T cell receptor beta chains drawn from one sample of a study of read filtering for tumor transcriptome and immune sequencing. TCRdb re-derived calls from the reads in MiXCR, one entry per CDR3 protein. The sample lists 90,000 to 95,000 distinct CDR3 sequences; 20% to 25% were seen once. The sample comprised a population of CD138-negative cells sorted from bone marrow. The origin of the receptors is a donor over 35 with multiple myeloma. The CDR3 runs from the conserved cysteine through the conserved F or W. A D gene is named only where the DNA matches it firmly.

CDR3aa: CASSAAGGILDIQYF
d_gene: TRBD1
v_gene: TRBV9

CDR3aa: CASSEAGGVTEAFF
d_gene: TRBD1
v_gene: TRBV2

CDR3aa: CASRPGQGNPPLHF
d_gene: TRBD1
v_gene: TRBV14

CDR3aa: CATSRVGGAYGYTF
d_gene: .
v_gene: TRBV15

CDR3aa: CASTSPGGYNEQFF
d_gene: TRBD2
v_gene: TRBV6-6

CDR3aa: CASSVVDLNTEAFF
d_gene: .
v_gene: TRBV7-2

CDR3aa: CASSLEAGALETQYF
d_gene: TRBD2
v_gene: TRBV5-1

CDR3aa: CASSSGQGFYNSPLHF
d_gene: TRBD1
v_gene: TRBV11-1

CDR3aa: CASSLGTGGYGYTF
d_gene: TRBD1
v_gene: TRBV28

CDR3aa: CSAPGGPSGAREQFF
d_gene: TRBD2
v_gene: TRBV20-1

CDR3aa: CASSLEKGNTEAFF
d_gene: .
v_gene: TRBV5-1

CDR3aa: CSVGTTGQKLFF
d_gene: .
v_gene: TRBV29-1

CDR3aa: CASSPNGHSYEQYF
d_gene: .
v_gene: TRBV18

CDR3aa: CASSKPVIGSYEQYF
d_gene: .
v_gene: TRBV21-1

CDR3aa: CASSLGPLDDQPQHF
d_gene: .
v_gene: TRBV5-1

CDR3aa: CASSLGSRATNEKLFF
d_gene: .
v_gene: TRBV7-2

CDR3aa: CASQPPGTVKTQYF
d_gene: TRBD1
v_gene: TRBV28

CDR3aa: CSARVRPQETQYF
d_gene: .
v_gene: TRBV20-1

CDR3aa: CASSQERTGEAFF
d_gene: TRBD1
v_gene: TRBV4-1

CDR3aa: CASSVGAGASTYNEQFF
d_gene: TRBD2
v_gene: TRBV9

CDR3aa: CATCPGRDSLGELFF
d_gene: .
v_gene: TRBV12-3/TRBV12-4